One sample yielded the 2 T cell receptor beta chains listed below, sequenced in a study of OX40 agonist ivuxolimab in advanced cancers. Sequencing used immunoSEQ multiplex PCR; TCRdb keeps in-frame clones, though not all of them. The table includes 62,000 or so clones, about 89% detected once. Here the sequenced sample was CD4+ or CD8+ T cells sorted from blood, taken in a trial of the OX40 agonist ivuxolimab. Receptor source: an adult with an advanced solid tumor such as melanoma, head and neck, liver or kidney cancer.

V and J are TRBV11-1 and TRBJ1-1; 7 bases fit TRBD1. The CDR3 contains 15 residues. Trimming cost V 5 bases and J 10 bases; bases outside gene matches: 16. CDR1 and CDR2 from the germline V gene are SGHAT and FQDESV (reference sequence). The CDR3 DNA reads as TGTGCCAGCAGCCTACGACAACCCCCGACAGGGTTAGCTTTCTTT. This sequence encodes CASSLRQPPTGLAFF.

V usage is TRBV28 and J usage is TRBJ1-1; weak D call: TRBD1 (5 bases). Germline loops: CDR1 MDHEN, CDR2 SYDVKM. This CDR3 contains 13 residues. The ends were cut back, 3 bases at V and 10 bases at J, with 15 bases in the middle. The CDR3: CASSFMVYGGAFF. The CDR3 DNA follows: TGTGCCAGCAGTTTTATGGTTTATGGGGGAGCTTTCTTT.